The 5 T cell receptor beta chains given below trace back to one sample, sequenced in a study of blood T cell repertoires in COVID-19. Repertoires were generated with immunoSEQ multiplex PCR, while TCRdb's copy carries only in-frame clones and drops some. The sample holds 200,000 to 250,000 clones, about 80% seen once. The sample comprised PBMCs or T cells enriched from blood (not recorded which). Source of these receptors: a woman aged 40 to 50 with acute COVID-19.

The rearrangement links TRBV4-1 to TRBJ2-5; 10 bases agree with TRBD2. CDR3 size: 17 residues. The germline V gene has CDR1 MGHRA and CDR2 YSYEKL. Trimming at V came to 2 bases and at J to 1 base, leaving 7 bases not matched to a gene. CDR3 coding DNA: TGCGCCAGCAGCCAATCGTTAGCGGGAGGACGCCAAGAGACCCAGTACTTC. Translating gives CASSQSLAGGRQETQYF.

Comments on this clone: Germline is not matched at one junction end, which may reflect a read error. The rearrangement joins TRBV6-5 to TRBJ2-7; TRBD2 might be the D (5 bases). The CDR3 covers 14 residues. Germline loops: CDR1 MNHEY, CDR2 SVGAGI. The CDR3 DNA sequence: TGTGCCACCGGCTGGAGGAAAAGCTCCTACGAGCAGTATTTC. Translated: CATGWRKSSYEQYF.

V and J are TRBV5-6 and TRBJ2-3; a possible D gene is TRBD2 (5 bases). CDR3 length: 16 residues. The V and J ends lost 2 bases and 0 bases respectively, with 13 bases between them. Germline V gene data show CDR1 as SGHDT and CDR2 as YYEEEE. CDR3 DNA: TGTGCCAGCAGCTTATGGAGCGGTTCTAGCACAGATACGCAGTATTTT. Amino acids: CASSLWSGSSTDTQYF.

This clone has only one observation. CDR3 sequence: CASSKTGVDYGYTF. As DNA, the CDR3 is TGTGCCAGTAGTAAAACAGGGGTGGACTATGGCTACACCTTC. This chain connects TRBV19 to TRBJ1-2, with 7 positions matching TRBD1. V gave up 4 bases and J gave up 3 bases; unmatched junction bases: 5. The CDR3 spans 14 residues. The germline V gene has CDR1 LNHDA and CDR2 SQIVND (reference sequence).

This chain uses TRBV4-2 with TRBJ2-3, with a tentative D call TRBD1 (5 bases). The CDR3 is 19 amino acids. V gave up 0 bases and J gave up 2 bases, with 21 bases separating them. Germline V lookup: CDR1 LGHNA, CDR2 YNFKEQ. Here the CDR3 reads CASSQEIVVGLGATDTQYF. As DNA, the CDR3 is TGTGCCAGCAGCCAAGAAATAGTGGTGGGTCTAGGGGCCACAGATACGCAGTATTTT.